The text below deals with one TCR beta chain. This sample is drawn from a study of blood T cells in healthy people across ages. Through a sample-barcoded 5' primer and a J-beta primer mix, a second PCR was run for roughly 6 to 11 cycles. TCRdb independently ran MiXCR on the 5' RACE reads; one entry per CDR3 protein. The table includes over 1,200,000 distinct CDR3 sequences, around 59% detected once. The CDR3 is 14 residues long. Germline CDR1 is LGHNA and CDR2 is YNFKEQ. Deletions cut 5 bases from V and 5 bases from J, with 15 bases between. This chain uses TRBV4-2 with TRBJ2-5, with D tentatively TRBD2 (6 bases). Sequenced material: blood. The clonotype was recovered from a man aged 18-30 years in good health. This CDR3 is CASSMERREETQYF. In DNA, the CDR3 is TGTGCCAGCAGCATGGAGCGGAGGGAGGAGACCCAGTACTTC.